The entry below gives a single T cell receptor (beta chain) sequence along with its context. The table lists this clone with a few counts. Its antigen specificity is not known. No much larger clone exists at a distance of one base, and base qualities are not known. Libraries were built with the immunoSEQ multiplex PCR assay. RNA was extracted from all samples and reverse transcribed into cDNA as template for TCR sequencing. First-strand cDNA was synthesized using SuperScript III with a 2:1 mix of oligo-dT and random hexamers. A synthetic immune receptor repertoire was used to gauge amplification bias, and whatever bias remained was removed computationally. Per the source publication's procedure: Raw reads were preprocessed to remove errors, and CDR3 was defined according to IMGT conventions as the region from the conserved cysteine to phenylalanine. Clonality was calculated as 1 minus Shannon entropy normalized by log2 of the number of productive unique TCRs. Scalp TCRbeta sequences were cross-referenced with sorted blood CD4 and CD8 repertoires so that the CD4 or CD8 identity of scalp clones could be inferred. Drawn from immuneACCESS, this table holds only the in-frame rearrangements with V and J called that TCRdb kept. Clones are partly lost; checked studies trace under half to an unresolved V gene and leave the rest unexplained. The V and J calls and clone size come from that table; D and trimming were worked out from the DNA. The sample profile shows about 190,000 clones; 50% to 60% of them were found once. Clones ranked in the top ten supply roughly 0.7% of the sample.

The sample's time point, from its label and the paper: approximately 4 weeks on oral tofacitinib. The treatment or condition label on this specimen signifies: oral pan-JAK inhibitor, 5-10 mg twice daily. Lesional scalp punch biopsies and peripheral blood were obtained from alopecia areata patients. PBMCs were separated by density centrifugation and stained for CD3, CD4 and CD8, after which CD4+ and CD8+ T cells were sorted on a FACSAria. The data were taken from a study of CD8+ T cells in alopecia areata (dated by TCRdb to 2016 to 2018). With respect to the entire study: Treated patients were enrolled in an open-label pilot trial of oral tofacitinib at 5 to 10 mg twice daily for moderate-to-severe alopecia areata. Tofacitinib was given for 6 to 18 months, followed by 6 months of follow-up off drug to assess delayed response and recurrence. In treated patients, disease severity was measured using the SALT score, which gives the percentage of scalp surface area affected. To study T cell clonal expansion in alopecia areata, the researchers applied high-throughput TCRbeta sequencing to both the C3H/HeJ mouse model and human patients. Scalp tissue and sorted CD4+ and CD8+ peripheral blood T cells from patchy and totalis/universalis alopecia areata patients and from healthy controls were covered by human TCRbeta sequencing. Biopsies were taken from tofacitinib-treated patients at baseline and at 4 and 24 weeks of treatment, and a later scalp biopsy was taken in several of the tofacitinib-treated patients. Scalp clonality was compared across normal scalp (n=4), patchy alopecia areata scalp (n=8), and alopecia totalis/universalis scalp (n=8). RNA came from the PAXgene miRNA kit for fixed scalp, the miRNeasy kit for PBMCs, and the RNeasy kit for mouse skin. Amplification of TCRbeta CDR3 regions was done by immunoSEQ multiplex PCR using 35 Vbeta forward primers and 13 Jbeta reverse primers. Summary of the overall study and its limitations: Unlike mouse skin, where gammadelta T cells dominate, normal human skin contains resident alphabeta T cells that get sequenced too, which complicates analysis of the scalp TCR repertoire. Many expanded lesional clones persisted in scalp and blood during tofacitinib treatment, which may partly explain relapse after stopping treatment. Shared TCR sequences between patients were less evident than in mice, which may be partly attributable to HLA diversity in the patient population. Compared with normal scalp, lesional scalp, particularly in alopecia totalis/universalis, had higher clonality and more expanded CD8+ clones, which suggests antigenic drive. Scalp clonality and the number of expanded CD8+ clones among the top 100 scalp clones were significantly decreased by tofacitinib. The treated cohort was small, with a single nonresponder, so links between baseline CD8+ expansion and response need larger studies.

This TCR came from a human donor with alopecia areata. The sequenced sample was CD4+ T cells sorted from blood, obtained at week 4, from a patient treated with tofacitinib.

The CDR3 protein: CSVARPRSNYGYTF. The DNA reads TGCAGCGTTGCCCGGCCGAGGAGTAACTATGGCTACACCTTC. Here the chain combines TRBV29-1 and TRBJ1-2, with no confidently assigned D gene. V is reduced by 4 bases and J by 1 base, leaving a spacing of 13 bases between them. The germline V gene encodes CDR1 SQVTM and CDR2 ANQGSEA. The CDR3 runs 14 residues from the cysteine to the phenylalanine. The only DNA kept is the CDR3, 42 bases in frame from the first base. With the rest looked up from the reference TRBV29-1 and TRBJ1-2 genes rather than sequenced, the full variable domain is SAVISQKPSRDICQRGTSLTIQCQVDSQVTMMFWYRQQPGQSLTLIATANQGSEATYESGFVIDKFPISRPNLTFSTLTVSNMSPEDSSIYLCSVARPRSNYGYTFGSGTRLTVV.